This TCR beta chain was documented in a study of CD8 T cells in ankylosing spondylitis. Study results and caveats: A TCR beta motif made of fewer than ten highly homologous variants seemed typical of ankylosing spondylitis blood.

This CDR3 comprises 15 residues. V lost 0 bases, J lost 2 bases, and 13 bases lay in between. Per the germline V gene, CDR1 is DFQATT and CDR2 is SNEGSKA (reference sequence). Generation of TCR beta libraries employed quantitative 5'-RACE incorporating molecular barcodes. In TCRdb, the 5' RACE reads were re-called with MiXCR into one record per CDR3 protein. The table lists under 450,000 distinct CDR3 sequences, 20% of them singletons. With regard to this clonotype: Its specificity is unknown.

Specimen: blood, either unsorted or a sorted T cell fraction (not recorded which). J is TRBJ2-5 and V is TRBV20-1, with D possibly TRBD2 on 6 matching bases. This receptor was identified in a male donor with ankylosing spondylitis or in good health (not recorded which). This CDR3 reads CSARDWGDRQETQYF. The CDR3, as DNA: TGCAGTGCTAGAGATTGGGGGGATCGGCAAGAGACCCAGTACTTC.